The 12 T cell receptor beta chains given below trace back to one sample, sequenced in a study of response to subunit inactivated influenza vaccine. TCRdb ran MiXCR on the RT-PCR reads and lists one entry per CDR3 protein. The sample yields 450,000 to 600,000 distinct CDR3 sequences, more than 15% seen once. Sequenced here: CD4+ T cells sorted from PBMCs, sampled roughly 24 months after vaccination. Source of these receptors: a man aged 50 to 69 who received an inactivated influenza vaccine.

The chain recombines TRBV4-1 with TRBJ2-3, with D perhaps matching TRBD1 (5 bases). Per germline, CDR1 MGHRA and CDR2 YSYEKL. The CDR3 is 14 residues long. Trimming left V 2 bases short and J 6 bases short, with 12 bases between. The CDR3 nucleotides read TGCGCCAGCAGCCAAATACAGGTGGGGGATACGCAGTATTTT. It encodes CASSQIQVGDTQYF.

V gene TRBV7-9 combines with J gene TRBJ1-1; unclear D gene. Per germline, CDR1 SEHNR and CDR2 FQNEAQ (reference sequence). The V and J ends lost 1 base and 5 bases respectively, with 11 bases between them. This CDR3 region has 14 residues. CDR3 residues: CASSLGSAKTEAFF. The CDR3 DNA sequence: TGTGCCAGCAGCTTAGGTTCCGCGAAAACTGAAGCTTTCTTT.

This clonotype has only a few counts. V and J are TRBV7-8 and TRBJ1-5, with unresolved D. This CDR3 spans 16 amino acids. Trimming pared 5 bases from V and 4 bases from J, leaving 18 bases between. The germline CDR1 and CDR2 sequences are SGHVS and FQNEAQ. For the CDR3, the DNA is TGTGCCAGCAGCGCCCAAAGAGGCCGGGCAAATCAGCCCCAGCATTTT. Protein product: CASSAQRGRANQPQHF.

Written as DNA, the CDR3 is TGTGCCACCAGTGATTCAAACAGGGTCCAGCCCCAGCATTTT. Its translation: CATSDSNRVQPQHF. The chain joins TRBV24-1 to TRBJ1-5, with D possibly matching TRBD1 (6 bases). CDR1 and CDR2 (germline): KGHDR, SFDVKD. The CDR3 length is 14 residues. The germline V and J ends were trimmed by 2 bases and 7 bases, with 11 bases remaining between them.

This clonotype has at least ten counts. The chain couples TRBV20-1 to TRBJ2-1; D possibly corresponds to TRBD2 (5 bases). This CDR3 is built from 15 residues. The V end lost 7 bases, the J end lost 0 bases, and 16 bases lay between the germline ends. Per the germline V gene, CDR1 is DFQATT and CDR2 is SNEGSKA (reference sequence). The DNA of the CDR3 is TGCAGTGATTCCCCGCGGAGCGGCTCCTACAATGAGCAGTTCTTC. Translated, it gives CSDSPRSGSYNEQFF.

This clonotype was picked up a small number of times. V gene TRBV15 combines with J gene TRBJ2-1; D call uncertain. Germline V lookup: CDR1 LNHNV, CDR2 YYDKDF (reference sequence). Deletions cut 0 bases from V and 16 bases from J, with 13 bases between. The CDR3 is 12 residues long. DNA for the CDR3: TGTGCCACCAGCAGAGATGAGGAGCCAGGCTTCTTC. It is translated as CATSRDEEPGFF. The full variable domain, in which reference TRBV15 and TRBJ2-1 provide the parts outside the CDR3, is DAMVIQNPRYQVTQFGKPVTLSCSQTLNHNVMYWYQQKSSQAPKLLFHYYDKDFNNEADTPDNFQSRRPNTSFCFLDIRSPGLGDTAMYLCATSRDEEPGFFGPGTRLTVL.

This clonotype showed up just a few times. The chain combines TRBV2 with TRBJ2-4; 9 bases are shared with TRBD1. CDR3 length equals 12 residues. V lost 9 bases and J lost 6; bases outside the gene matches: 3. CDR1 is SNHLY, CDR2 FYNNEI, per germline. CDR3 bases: TGTGCCAGTAGGACAGGGGCAAACATTCAGTACTTC. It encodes CASRTGANIQYF.

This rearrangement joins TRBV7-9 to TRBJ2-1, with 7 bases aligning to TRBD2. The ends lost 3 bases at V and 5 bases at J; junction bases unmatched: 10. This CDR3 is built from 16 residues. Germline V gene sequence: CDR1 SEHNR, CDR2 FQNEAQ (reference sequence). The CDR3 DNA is TGTGCCAGCAGCTTTCTTGGGGGGGGTCCACACAATGAGCAGTTCTTC. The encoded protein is CASSFLGGGPHNEQFF.

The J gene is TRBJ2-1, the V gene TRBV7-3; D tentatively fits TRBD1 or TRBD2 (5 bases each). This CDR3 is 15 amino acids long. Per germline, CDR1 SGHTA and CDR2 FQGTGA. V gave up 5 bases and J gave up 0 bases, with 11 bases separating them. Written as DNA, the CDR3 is TGTGCCAGCAGCGGGGGATCCGGCTCCTACAATGAGCAGTTCTTC. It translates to CASSGGSGSYNEQFF.

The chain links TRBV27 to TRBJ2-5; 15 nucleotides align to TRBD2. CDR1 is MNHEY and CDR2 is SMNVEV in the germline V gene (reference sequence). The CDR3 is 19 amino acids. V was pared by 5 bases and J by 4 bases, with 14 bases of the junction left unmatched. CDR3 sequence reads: CASSPPAGTSGRKIETQYF. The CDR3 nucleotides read TGTGCCAGCAGTCCACCCGCCGGGACTAGCGGGAGGAAGATAGAGACCCAGTACTTC.

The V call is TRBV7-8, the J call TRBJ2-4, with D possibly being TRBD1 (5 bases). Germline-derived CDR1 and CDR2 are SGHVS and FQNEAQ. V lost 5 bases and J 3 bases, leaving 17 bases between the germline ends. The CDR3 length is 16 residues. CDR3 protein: CASSQSVGPVKNIQYF. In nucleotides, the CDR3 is TGTGCCAGCAGCCAAAGTGTGGGGCCGGTCAAAAACATTCAGTACTTC.

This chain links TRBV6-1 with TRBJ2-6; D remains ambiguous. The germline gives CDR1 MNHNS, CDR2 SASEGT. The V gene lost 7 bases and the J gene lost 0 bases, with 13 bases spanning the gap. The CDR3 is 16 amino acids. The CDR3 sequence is CASTQRTSSGANVLTF. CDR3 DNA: TGTGCCAGCACCCAGCGTACTTCCTCTGGGGCCAACGTCCTGACTTTC.